The rows below give T cell receptor beta chains drawn from one sample of a study of cytomegalovirus exposure and HLA in healthy donors. Sequencing used immunoSEQ multiplex PCR; TCRdb keeps in-frame clones, though not all of them. Its clone listing holds 110,000 to 150,000 clones. The sequencing sample was made of PBMCs. The receptors were gathered from a male donor in good health and CMV-seronegative. Both conserved end residues are part of each CDR3. The order of the fields is D gene, V gene, J gene, CDR3 protein, CDR3 DNA. A D gene is named only where the DNA matches it firmly.

D: TRBD1; V: TRBV7-3; J: TRBJ2-2; CDR3: CASTKSGTERGELFF; DNA: TGTGCCAGCACGAAGTCCGGGACAGAGCGGGGGGAGCTGTTTTTT
D: .; V: TRBV7-9; J: TRBJ2-7; CDR3: CASSPWERPMAYEQYF; DNA: TGTGCCAGCAGCCCCTGGGAGCGGCCTATGGCCTACGAGCAGTACTTC
D: .; V: TRBV5-1; J: TRBJ2-5; CDR3: CASSLAPRGAETQYF; DNA: TGCGCCAGCAGCTTGGCCCCAAGGGGCGCAGAGACCCAGTACTTC
D: TRBD1; V: TRBV30; J: TRBJ2-6; CDR3: CAWIPGTGDPGANVLTF; DNA: TGTGCCTGGATCCCCGGGACAGGGGACCCTGGGGCCAACGTCCTGACTTTC
D: TRBD1; V: TRBV6-1; J: TRBJ1-5; CDR3: CASSEQDRGNQPQHF; DNA: TGTGCCAGCAGTGAACAAGACAGGGGGAATCAGCCCCAGCATTTT
D: TRBD1; V: TRBV18; J: TRBJ1-5; CDR3: CASSRDRGNSNQPQHF; DNA: TGTGCCAGCTCAAGGGACAGGGGCAATAGCAATCAGCCCCAGCATTTT
D: TRBD1; V: TRBV29-1; J: TRBJ2-7; CDR3: CSVVGQGTHEQYF; DNA: TGCAGCGTTGTAGGACAGGGGACCCACGAGCAGTACTTC
D: .; V: TRBV5-1; J: TRBJ2-7; CDR3: CASSPVTGSRYEQYF; DNA: TGCGCCAGCAGCCCAGTGACAGGATCGAGGTACGAGCAGTACTTC
D: TRBD2; V: TRBV19; J: TRBJ2-3; CDR3: CASSQPGERGPRDTQYF; DNA: TGTGCCAGTAGTCAACCGGGCGAGCGGGGGCCACGAGATACGCAGTATTTT
D: .; V: TRBV2; J: TRBJ2-5; CDR3: CARSTRGQETQYF; DNA: TGTGCCAGGTCAACGCGGGGCCAAGAGACCCAGTACTTC
D: TRBD2; V: TRBV28; J: TRBJ2-2; CDR3: CASSLLAGGPGNGELFF; DNA: TGTGCCAGCAGTTTACTTGCGGGGGGGCCCGGAAACGGGGAGCTGTTTTTT
D: .; V: TRBV7-2; J: TRBJ1-6; CDR3: CASSPGVNNSPLHF; DNA: TGTGCCAGCAGCCCGGGGGTAAATAATTCACCCCTCCACTTT
D: .; V: TRBV30; J: TRBJ2-3; CDR3: CAWSVRLASDTQYF; DNA: TGTGCCTGGAGTGTTCGTCTAGCATCAGATACGCAGTATTTT
D: TRBD1; V: TRBV7-2; J: TRBJ2-3; CDR3: CASSETGRTQYF; DNA: TGTGCCAGCAGCGAGACAGGGCGCACGCAGTATTTT
D: .; V: TRBV5-6; J: TRBJ1-5; CDR3: CASSLGWGGGQPQHF; DNA: TGTGCCAGCAGCCTAGGTTGGGGCGGGGGTCAGCCCCAGCATTTT
D: .; V: TRBV5-6; J: TRBJ2-7; CDR3: CASSSTSYEQYF; DNA: TGTGCCAGCAGCTCTACCTCCTACGAGCAGTACTTC